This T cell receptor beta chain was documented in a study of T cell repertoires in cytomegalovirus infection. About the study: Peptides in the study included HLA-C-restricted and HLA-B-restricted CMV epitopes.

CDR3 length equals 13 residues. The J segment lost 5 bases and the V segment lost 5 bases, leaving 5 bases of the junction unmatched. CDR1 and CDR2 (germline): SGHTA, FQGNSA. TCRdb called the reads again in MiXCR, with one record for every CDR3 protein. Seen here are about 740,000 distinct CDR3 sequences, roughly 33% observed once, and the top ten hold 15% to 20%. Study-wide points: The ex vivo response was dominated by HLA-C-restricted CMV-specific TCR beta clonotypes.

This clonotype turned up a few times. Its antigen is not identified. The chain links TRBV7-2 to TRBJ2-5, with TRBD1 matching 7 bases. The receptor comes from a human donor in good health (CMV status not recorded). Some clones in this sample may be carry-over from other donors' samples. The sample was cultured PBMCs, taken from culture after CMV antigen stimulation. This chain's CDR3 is CASSTGQTETQYF. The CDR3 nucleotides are TGTGCCAGCAGCACGGGACAGACGGAGACCCAGTACTTC.